This TCR beta chain stems from a study of T cell changes during pregnancy in multiple sclerosis. Deletions cut 2 bases from V and 0 bases from J, with 8 bases between. The CDR3 length is 15 residues. Germline loops: CDR1 SGDLS, CDR2 YYNGEE. Here immunoSEQ multiplex PCR was the method, and the copy in TCRdb shows in-frame clones only, minus some. The repertoire holds some 77,000 clones, with roughly nine tenths as singletons. The rearrangement links TRBV9 to TRBJ2-2; weak D call: TRBD1 (6 bases). This clonotype was sampled from a female donor with multiple sclerosis, enrolled in a pregnancy study. The sequencing here drew on CD4+ T cells from peripheral blood mononuclear cells, taken before pregnancy. CDR3 loop: CASSVQGTNTGELFF. The CDR3 bases are TGTGCCAGCAGCGTTCAGGGGACGAACACCGGGGAGCTGTTTTTT.